These 31 T cell receptor beta chains came from one sample sequenced in a study of OX40 agonist ivuxolimab in advanced cancers. Generated by immunoSEQ multiplex PCR, the TCRdb table keeps only in-frame clones and is missing some. In the table there are about 35,000 clones, approximately 91% of which are singletons. The sample consisted of CD4+ or CD8+ T cells sorted from blood, taken in a trial of the OX40 agonist ivuxolimab. The origin of the receptors is an adult with an advanced solid tumor such as melanoma, head and neck, liver or kidney cancer.

The chain recombines TRBV7-3 with TRBJ2-2; D not resolved. CDR1 and CDR2 from the germline V gene are SGHTA and FQGTGA. CDR3 size: 11 residues. The V and J ends lost 6 bases and 8 bases respectively, with 7 bases between them. The CDR3: CASRGTGELFF. The CDR3 coding sequence is TGTGCCAGCAGGGGAACGGGGGAGCTGTTTTTT. The full variable domain, its missing parts supplied by reference TRBV7-3 and TRBJ2-2, is GAGVSQTPSNKVTEKGKYVELRCDPISGHTALYWYRQSLGQGPEFLIYFQGTGAADDSGLPNDRFFAVRPEGSVSTLKIQRTERGDSAVYLCASRGTGELFFGEGSRLTVL.

The gene calls are TRBV19 and TRBJ2-3; the D gene is possibly TRBD1 (6 bases). The CDR3 length is 15 residues. CDR1 and CDR2 from the germline V gene are LNHDA and SQIVND (reference sequence). The V and J ends lost 5 bases and 2 bases respectively, with 14 bases between them. The CDR3 is CASSQQGLPTDTQYF. CDR3 nucleotides: TGTGCCAGTAGTCAACAGGGATTGCCCACAGATACGCAGTATTTT.

The J gene is TRBJ2-7, the V gene TRBV12-5; TRBD1 agrees at 7 bases. Unmatched junction bases numbered 17, after V lost 0 bases and J lost 0 bases. The germline V gene encodes CDR1 LGHNT and CDR2 FRNRAP. The CDR3 totals 20 residues. CDR3 in amino acids: CASGLVRDRGSPPTSYEQYF. CDR3 in DNA: TGTGCTAGTGGTTTGGTACGGGACAGAGGATCCCCCCCCACCTCCTACGAGCAGTACTTC.

The gene calls are TRBV30 and TRBJ1-2; 12 bases agree with TRBD1. There are 16 residues in the CDR3. The J segment lost 6 bases and the V segment lost 5 bases, leaving 13 bases of the junction unmatched. In germline, CDR1 is GTSNPN, CDR2 SVGIG (reference sequence). The CDR3 protein is CAWDPGQGAKGDGYTF. As DNA, the CDR3 is TGTGCCTGGGATCCGGGACAGGGGGCAAAAGGGGATGGCTACACCTTC.

V gene TRBV20-1 combines with J gene TRBJ2-1; D is uncertain. This CDR3 spans 11 amino acids. The V gene lost 2 bases and the J gene lost 12 bases, with 11 bases spanning the gap. The germline V gene encodes CDR1 DFQATT and CDR2 SNEGSKA (reference sequence). In nucleotides, the CDR3 is TGCAGTGCTAGAAATTCCCGCGGGCAGTTCTTC. The encoded protein is CSARNSRGQFF.

The CDR3 coding sequence is TGTGCCACCCATACCGGGACACACACAGATACGCAGTATTTT. Translating it yields CATHTGTHTDTQYF. This rearrangement joins TRBV7-9 to TRBJ2-3; a possible D gene is TRBD1 (6 bases). The CDR3 length is 14 residues. V was pared by 10 bases and J by 2 bases, with 16 bases between. Germline V gene sequence: CDR1 SEHNR, CDR2 FQNEAQ (reference sequence).

The chain uses TRBV5-1 and TRBJ2-7; 8 bases align to TRBD2. The V gene's germline CDR1 is SGHRS and CDR2 YFSETQ. The V segment lost 5 bases and the J segment 2 bases; nucleotides outside the gene matches: 9. The CDR3 spans 15 residues. The CDR3 DNA is TGCGCCAGCAGGCGGGGGGCAGGGTCGACCTACGAGCAGTACTTC. Its protein is CASRRGAGSTYEQYF. Variable domain in full (rest from reference TRBV5-1 and TRBJ2-7): KAGVTQTPRYLIKTRGQQVTLSCSPISGHRSVSWYQQTPGQGLQFLFEYFSETQRNKGNFPGRFSGRQFSNSRSEMNVSTLELGDSALYLCASRRGAGSTYEQYFGPGTRLTVT.

V usage is TRBV28 and J usage is TRBJ1-1; tentative D call: TRBD1 (6 bases). This CDR3 comprises 18 residues. Germline V CDR1 and CDR2: MDHEN, SYDVKM. The V end was cut by 4 bases, the J end by 3 bases, with 24 bases between. The CDR3 protein is CASSWTGPRGKWDTEAFF. CDR3 coding DNA: TGTGCCAGCAGTTGGACGGGACCGAGGGGGAAGTGGGACACTGAAGCTTTCTTT. The full variable domain, completed using reference TRBV28 and TRBJ1-1, is DVKVTQSSRYLVKRTGEKVFLECVQDMDHENMFWYRQDPGLGLRLIYFSYDVKMKEKGDIPEGYSVSREKKERFSLILESASTNQTSMYLCASSWTGPRGKWDTEAFFGQGTRLTVV.

This clone was picked up one time. The CDR3 loop is CASSLGRDSPLHF. The CDR3 coding sequence is TGTGCCAGCAGTTTGGGCAGGGACTCACCCCTCCACTTT. The chain combines TRBV6-5 with TRBJ1-6, with D maybe TRBD1 (5 bases). CDR3 size: 13 residues. CDR1 is MNHEY, CDR2 SVGAGI, per germline. Trimming stripped 4 bases from V and 10 bases from J, with 11 bases between.

V and J are TRBV7-2 and TRBJ2-3; 10 bases map to TRBD1. Germline trimming cut 5 bases from V and 4 bases from J; bases unmatched to any gene: 6. This CDR3 is built from 15 residues. The germline V gene encodes CDR1 SGHTA and CDR2 FQGNSA. The CDR3 protein is CASSKPGQGPDTQYF. CDR3 coding DNA: TGTGCCAGCAGCAAACCGGGACAGGGGCCAGATACGCAGTATTTT.

The CDR3 sequence is CASSATATGEKLFF. The CDR3 region has the DNA TGCGCCAGCAGCGCGACAGCCACGGGTGAAAAACTGTTTTTT. V usage is TRBV5-1 and J usage is TRBJ1-4, with D possibly being TRBD1 (5 bases). In germline, CDR1 is SGHRS, CDR2 YFSETQ. The CDR3 loop spans 14 amino acids. Trimming cost V 4 bases and J 7 bases, with 14 bases left between them.

The chain couples TRBV7-9 to TRBJ2-5; D assignment may be TRBD1 or TRBD2 (6 bases each). The CDR3 sequence is 16 residues long. Germline-derived CDR1 and CDR2 are SEHNR and FQNEAQ (reference sequence). V lost 1 base, J lost 3 bases, and 15 bases lay in between. The CDR3 protein is CASSLGRGSGEETQYF. Here the CDR3 DNA reads TGTGCCAGCAGCTTAGGCAGGGGTAGCGGAGAAGAGACCCAGTACTTC.

The rearrangement joins TRBV28 to TRBJ1-2, with D perhaps TRBD1 (5 bases). CDR1 is MDHEN and CDR2 is SYDVKM in the germline V gene. Trimming left V 2 bases short and J 0 bases short, with 10 bases between. This CDR3 region has 15 residues. The CDR3 bases are TGTGCCAGCAGTTTAGGGGCCCCAGCTAACTATGGCTACACCTTC. Its protein is CASSLGAPANYGYTF.

The gene calls are TRBV10-3 and TRBJ2-1; 7 bases line up with TRBD2. In germline, CDR1 is ENHRY, CDR2 SYGVKD. The CDR3 has 12 residues. The V segment lost 2 bases and the J segment 9 bases; nucleotides outside the gene matches: 1. CDR3 residues: CAISEAGVEQFF. CDR3 sequence (DNA): TGTGCCATCAGTGAGGCGGGGGTTGAGCAGTTCTTC.

This chain joins TRBV5-6 and TRBJ1-2; a possible D gene is TRBD1 (5 bases). The V end was cut by 1 base, the J end by 1 base, with 8 bases between. CDR1 and CDR2 from the germline V gene are SGHDT and YYEEEE. This CDR3 is 14 amino acids long. The CDR3 protein is CASSLTGVNYGYTF. The CDR3 bases are TGTGCCAGCAGCTTGACAGGAGTTAACTATGGCTACACCTTC.

V and J are TRBV6-1 and TRBJ2-3; tentatively, D is TRBD2 (6 bases). The CDR3 spans 15 residues. Germline values: CDR1 MNHNS, CDR2 SASEGT. V lost 3 bases and J lost 3, with 13 bases in between. The chain's CDR3 is CASSDLGAGTDTQYF. The CDR3 region has the DNA TGTGCCAGCAGTGACTTAGGGGCGGGGACAGATACGCAGTATTTT.

Worth noting for this clone: Relative to the germline gene, one junction end is altered; a read error may explain this. The V call is TRBV19, the J call TRBJ2-6; unclear D gene. The CDR3 sequence is 15 residues long. Germline values: CDR1 LNHDA, CDR2 SQIVND (reference sequence). CDR3 sequence reads: CASSQQSSGSNVLTF. CDR3 bases: TGTGCCAGTAGCCAACAGTCCTCTGGGTCCAACGTCCTGACTTTC.

This clone was observed a single time. CDR3 in amino acids: CASRYRGAPNTQYF. The CDR3 nucleotides read TGTGCCAGCAGGTATCGGGGGGCCCCAAATACGCAGTATTTT. The chain uses TRBV28 and TRBJ2-3; D might be TRBD2 (7 bases). The germline gives CDR1 MDHEN, CDR2 SYDVKM. Trimming left V 6 bases short and J 7 bases short, with 17 bases between. The length of the CDR3 is 14 residues.

This chain links TRBV5-8 with TRBJ2-1; 7 nucleotides line up with TRBD2. The CDR3 spans 13 residues. The V gene's germline CDR1 is SGHTS and CDR2 YDEGEE. Unmatched junction bases numbered 6, after V lost 9 bases and J lost 3 bases. The CDR3 spells CANHRDYYNEQFF. The CDR3 DNA is TGTGCCAATCACCGGGACTACTACAATGAGCAGTTCTTC.

Comments on this clone: Different DNA sequences within this sample yield the same CDR3. This chain uses TRBV18 with TRBJ2-5, with D perhaps matching TRBD1 or TRBD2 (5 bases each). Germline loops: CDR1 KGHSH, CDR2 LQKENI. Trimming removed 1 base at V and 2 bases at J, with 8 bases between. The CDR3 extends over 14 amino acids. CDR3 nucleotide sequence: TGTGCCAGCTCACCACAGGGGACGCAAGAGACCCAGTACTTC. It specifies CASSPQGTQETQYF.

This rearrangement joins TRBV6-1 to TRBJ2-2, with TRBD1 as a possible D gene (6 bases). CDR1 and CDR2 (germline): MNHNS, SASEGT. The CDR3 has 12 amino acids. Trimming removed 7 bases at V and 3 bases at J, with 6 bases between. CDR3 sequence: CASKGDTGELFF. CDR3 bases: TGTGCCAGCAAGGGGGACACCGGGGAGCTGTTTTTT.

This clone came up once. The CDR3 sequence: CASSPGLAGARGEQFF. The CDR3 nucleotides are TGTGCCAGCAGCCCGGGACTAGCGGGAGCGCGGGGTGAGCAGTTCTTC. The J gene is TRBJ2-1, the V gene TRBV7-9, with 14 nucleotides matching TRBD2. The V gene end was trimmed by 5 bases and the J gene end by 9 bases; junction bases not matched to a gene: 9. Per the germline V gene, CDR1 is SEHNR and CDR2 is FQNEAQ (reference sequence). This CDR3 spans 16 amino acids.

V and J are TRBV19 and TRBJ2-5; the match to TRBD1 covers 9 bases. The CDR3 has 13 residues. CDR1 LNHDA and CDR2 SQIVND come from the germline V gene (reference sequence). The V and J ends lost 4 bases and 3 bases, in that order; junction bases with no gene match: 0. The CDR3 nucleotides are TGTGCCAGTAGTAGGGACAGGGAAGAGACCCAGTACTTC. Translating it yields CASSRDREETQYF.

CDR3 in DNA: TGTGCCAGCAGTCGATTGGGGGGGCCCTCGGAGACCCAGTACTTC. It codes for CASSRLGGPSETQYF. The chain has TRBV28 and TRBJ2-5; possibly TRBD2 for D (7 bases). This CDR3 is built from 15 residues. The germline V gene has CDR1 MDHEN and CDR2 SYDVKM. The ends were cut back, 5 bases at V and 5 bases at J, with 18 bases in the middle.

CDR3 DNA: TGTGCCAGCAGTCCTGACCTGAACACTGAAGCTTTCTTT. Translation gives CASSPDLNTEAFF. The chain couples TRBV5-6 to TRBJ1-1; D is uncertain. Per germline, CDR1 SGHDT and CDR2 YYEEEE. The CDR3 runs to 13 residues. The V end was cut by 5 bases, the J end by 0 bases, with 8 bases between.

V and J are TRBV6-5 and TRBJ1-5; 8 bases line up with TRBD1. The V and J ends lost 6 bases and 11 bases, in that order; junction bases with no gene match: 15. The CDR3 is 15 residues long. The V gene's germline CDR1 is MNHEY and CDR2 SVGAGI. CDR3 bases: TGTGCCAGCAGCAAACTGGACAGGGACCTAGGGTCCCAGCATTTT. Residues: CASSKLDRDLGSQHF.

The chain recombines TRBV4-1 with TRBJ2-5; weak D call: TRBD1 (6 bases). Germline V gene data show CDR1 as MGHRA and CDR2 as YSYEKL. The V gene lost 0 bases and the J gene lost 1 base, with 18 bases spanning the gap. The CDR3 covers 18 residues. The CDR3 region has the DNA TGCGCCAGCAGCCAAGATCAATCGCGGACAGACGTCCAAGAGACCCAGTACTTC. Residues: CASSQDQSRTDVQETQYF.

The chain is built from TRBV4-1 and TRBJ1-3; no clear D gene. The V gene lost 2 bases and the J gene lost 4 bases, with 3 bases spanning the gap. Looked up from germline, CDR1 is MGHRA and CDR2 is YSYEKL. CDR3 length: 12 residues. CDR3 in amino acids: CASSQMGNTIYF. The CDR3 bases are TGCGCCAGCAGCCAAATGGGAAACACCATATATTTT.

The rearrangement uses TRBV7-8 and TRBJ1-2, with 7 nucleotides matching TRBD1. This CDR3 spans 14 amino acids. Losses at the gene ends were 5 bases for V and 3 bases for J; bases not matched to a gene: 6. Germline assignment: CDR1 SGHVS and CDR2 FQNEAQ. The CDR3 sequence is CASSQGGADYGYTF. The CDR3 nucleotides are TGTGCCAGCAGCCAAGGGGGCGCGGACTATGGCTACACCTTC. Combining the CDR3 with reference TRBV7-8 and TRBJ1-2 gives the whole variable domain GAGVSQSPRYKVAKRGQDVALRCDPISGHVSLFWYQQALGQGPEFLTYFQNEAQLDKSGLPSDRFFAERPEGSVSTLKIQRTQQEDSAVYLCASSQGGADYGYTFGSGTRLTVV.

This chain uses TRBV6-1 with TRBJ1-2; D gene uncertain. The CDR3 consists of 15 residues. Germline CDR1 and CDR2: MNHNS and SASEGT. V lost 7 bases, J lost 2 bases, and 17 bases lay in between. DNA for the CDR3: TGTGCCAGCACTGCTTCGGTCGGGGAAAACTATGGCTACACCTTC. Its translation is CASTASVGENYGYTF.

In its sample, this clone was seen a few times. The chain carries TRBV30 and TRBJ1-1; D gene unclear. The CDR3 is 11 residues long. Germline CDR1 GTSNPN, CDR2 SVGIG (reference sequence). V shed 1 base and J shed 8 bases, with 8 bases lying between them. The CDR3 DNA reads TGTGCCTGGAGTGAGACCGAAGAAGCTTTCTTT. This translates into CAWSETEEAFF.